The following is a T cell receptor beta chain sequence with its context. Measured with immunoSEQ multiplex PCR; TCRdb has only the in-frame clones, and not every one. The sample contains fewer than 20,000 clones, about four fifths of which appear only once. The sample comes from a study of control samples from healthy donors and cancer patients. The CDR3 is 15 amino acids. The germline CDR1 and CDR2 sequences are SGHRS and YFSETQ. With 3 bases removed from V and 0 bases from J, the gap between germline ends came to 10 bases. Source material: PBMCs. V is TRBV5-1 and J is TRBJ2-1; the D call may be TRBD1 or TRBD2 (5 bases each). This sequence originates from a man older than 75 with head and neck cancer. CDR3: CASSWDRSSYNEQFF. DNA for the CDR3: TGCGCCAGCAGCTGGGACCGGAGCTCCTACAATGAGCAGTTCTTC. Together with reference TRBV5-1 and TRBJ2-1, the CDR3 gives the full variable domain: KAGVTQTPRYLIKTRGQQVTLSCSPISGHRSVSWYQQTPGQGLQFLFEYFSETQRNKGNFPGRFSGRQFSNSRSEMNVSTLELGDSALYLCASSWDRSSYNEQFFGPGTRLTVL.